This passage covers 9 T cell receptor beta chains from one sample sequenced in a study of monozygotic twins with inflammatory bowel disease. TCRdb reprocessed the 5' RACE reads and keeps a single row for each CDR3 protein, giving no DNA. This table holds about 380,000 distinct CDR3 sequences. Specimen: blood. The source of these receptors is a human donor with ulcerative colitis or Crohn's disease, or a healthy co-twin of an affected twin (not recorded which).

V is TRBV3-1 and J is TRBJ2-3; TCRdb calls TRBD1, which cannot be checked without DNA. From germline, CDR1 is LGHDT and CDR2 YNNKEL (reference sequence). This CDR3 spans 16 amino acids. The CDR3 loop reads CASSPSPGGPTDTQYF.

The chain is built from TRBV7-2 and TRBJ1-4. Germline lookup yields CDR1 SGHTA and CDR2 FQGNSA. The CDR3 totals 14 residues. The CDR3 loop reads CASSPTGYNEKLFF. The full variable domain, its missing parts supplied by reference TRBV7-2 and TRBJ1-4, is GAGVSQSPSNKVTEKGKDVELRCDPISGHTALYWYRQSLGQGLEFLIYFQGNSAPDKSGLPSDRFSAERTGGSVSTLTIQRTQQEDSAVYLCASSPTGYNEKLFFGSGTQLSVL.

The J gene is TRBJ2-5, the V gene TRBV5-1. This CDR3 contains 14 residues. Germline V gives CDR1 SGHRS, CDR2 YFSETQ. CDR3 region: CASSLAPEQETQYF.

V and J are TRBV5-1 and TRBJ2-1; there is no DNA to check the TCRdb D call of TRBD1. Germline CDR1 SGHRS, CDR2 YFSETQ. This CDR3 spans 16 amino acids. The CDR3 loop reads CASSLVGTGTYNEQFF.

The chain combines TRBV7-9 with TRBJ2-5. From germline, CDR1 is SEHNR and CDR2 FQNEAQ (reference sequence). The CDR3 extends over 16 amino acids. CDR3: CASSLQAASPQETQYF.

This chain uses TRBV5-1 with TRBJ2-7; with no DNA, the TCRdb D assignment of TRBD1 cannot be verified. The CDR3 extends over 14 amino acids. Germline V lookup: CDR1 SGHRS, CDR2 YFSETQ. The CDR3 reads CASSQQGDAYEQYF.

This sequence joins TRBV4-3 and TRBJ2-5; TCRdb selects TRBD1, and the lack of DNA leaves this call unchecked. CDR1 and CDR2 (germline): LGHNA, YSLEER. The CDR3 loop spans 15 amino acids. CDR3 sequence: CASSQQGLRAETQYF.

The chain combines TRBV6-5 with TRBJ2-5; TCRdb's assignment of TRBD1 cannot be checked, as there is no DNA. This CDR3 comprises 17 residues. The V gene's germline CDR1 is MNHEY and CDR2 SVGAGI. CDR3 in amino acids: CASSYRGGLGRGETQYF.

This chain joins TRBV7-9 and TRBJ1-1; TCRdb's D gene call, TRBD1, goes unchecked for lack of DNA. Germline V lookup: CDR1 SEHNR, CDR2 FQNEAQ (reference sequence). The CDR3 runs 17 residues. This CDR3 is CASSLALGGPLDTEAFF.